This entry describes one TCR beta chain. Its matching antigen is unknown. All donors qualified as healthy HIV-negative adults and had experienced no recent acute infections or vaccinations. The sample is drawn from a study of shared clonotypes between healthy human individuals. The data were produced by immunoSEQ multiplex PCR, yet TCRdb's version contains in-frame clones alone and is incomplete. Among about 110,000 clones listed, roughly two thirds were seen once. Overall study findings and caveats: Sharing across several donors was seen in 4% to 6.5% of naive CD4 clonotypes. The donor pool, a small one, limited the genetic and exposure-history diversity represented. Depth was large, yet rarefaction showed that sorted-subset sequencing was incomplete.

The clonotype comes from a woman in her thirties in good health. Sequencing was carried out using memory CD8+ T cells sorted from blood. Subset defined: CD45RO+ cells pooled with CCR7-negative TemRA cells.

This CDR3 reads CASTSPWAQETQYF. CDR3 nucleotides: TGTGCCAGCACATCTCCCTGGGCCCAAGAGACCCAGTACTTC. This chain uses TRBV25-1 with TRBJ2-5; D ambiguous. In germline, CDR1 is MGHDK, CDR2 SYGVNS. Trimming removed 7 bases at V and 1 base at J, with 13 bases between. CDR3 size: 14 residues.